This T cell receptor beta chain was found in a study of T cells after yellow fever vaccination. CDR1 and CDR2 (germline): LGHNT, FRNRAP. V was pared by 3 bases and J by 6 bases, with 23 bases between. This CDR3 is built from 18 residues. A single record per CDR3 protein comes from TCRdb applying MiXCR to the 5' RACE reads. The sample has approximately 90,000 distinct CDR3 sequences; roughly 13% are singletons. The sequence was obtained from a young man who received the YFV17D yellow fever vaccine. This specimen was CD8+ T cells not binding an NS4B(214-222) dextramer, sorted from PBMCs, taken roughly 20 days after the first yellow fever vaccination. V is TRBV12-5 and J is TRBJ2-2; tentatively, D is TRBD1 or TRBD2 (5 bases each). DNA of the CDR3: TGTGCTAGTGGTTTTTTTATCGGCCAAGAACAGGAGGCCGGGGAGCTGTTTTTT. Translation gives CASGFFIGQEQEAGELFF. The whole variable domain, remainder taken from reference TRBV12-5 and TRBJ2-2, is DARVTQTPRHKVTEMGQEVTMRCQPILGHNTVFWYRQTMMQGLELLAYFRNRAPLDDSGMPKDRFSAEMPDATLATLKIQPSEPRDSAVYFCASGFFIGQEQEAGELFFGEGSRLTVL.